These T cell receptor beta chains were read from a single sample in a study of identical twins. TCRdb re-analysed the 5' RACE reads in MiXCR, keeping a single row per CDR3 protein. The repertoire includes 700,000 or so distinct CDR3 sequences, approximately 21% of them detected once, and 4.3% sits in the top ten. These data also formed part of another study, on T cells expressing NK-cell markers.

Sequenced input: PBMCs. These receptor sequences come from a woman aged 18-29 years in good health. CDR3s include the opening cysteine and the closing phenylalanine or tryptophan. A D gene is named only where the DNA matches it firmly. Clone size appears in some rows only: once, few, many, or a class for an expanded clone.

J | size | V | D | DNA | CDR3
TRBJ1-1 | many | TRBV7-2 | NA | TGTGCCAGCAGCTTCGGGATAAACCCCACTGAAGCTTTCTTT | CASSFGINPTEAFF
TRBJ2-5 | many | TRBV20-1 | TRBD2 | TGCAGTGCTAGAGCTGGGGGGGTTCAAGAGACCCAGTACTTC | CSARAGGVQETQYF
TRBJ2-7 | NA | TRBV5-1 | TRBD1 | TGCGCCAGCAGCGCGAGCTTTGGACAGGGGGACAACGAGCAGTACTTC | CASSASFGQGDNEQYF
TRBJ2-2 | many | TRBV9 | NA | TGTGCCAGCAGCGTAGCCCCGACAGACCTGAACACCGGGGAGCTGTTTTTT | CASSVAPTDLNTGELFF
TRBJ2-1 | NA | TRBV10-3 | NA | TGTGCCATCAGTGCGGAGGGAGATGAGCAGTTCTTC | CAISAEGDEQFF
TRBJ2-1 | NA | TRBV5-5 | TRBD2 | TGTGCCAGCAGCGAAGAAGGGACTAGCTTTGGCAATGAGCAGTTCTTC | CASSEEGTSFGNEQFF
TRBJ1-2 | NA | TRBV11-2 | NA | TGTGCCAGCAGCCCTTCTCGGACCCGGGGAAACTACACCTTC | CASSPSRTRGNYTF
TRBJ2-7 | NA | TRBV30 | NA | TGTGCCTGGAGTAGGGGGGGTAGCACCTACGAGCAGTACTTC | CAWSRGGSTYEQYF
TRBJ2-1 | NA | TRBV6-1 | TRBD2 | TGTGCCAGCAGCGCCGGGAGGGCTAGCGGGACGATATACAATGAGCAGTTCTTC | CASSAGRASGTIYNEQFF
TRBJ1-1 | few | TRBV6-1 | NA | TGTGCCAGCAGGCCTTTAGGGACGAACACTGAAGCTTTCTTT | CASRPLGTNTEAFF
TRBJ2-2 | NA | TRBV6-1 | TRBD1 | TGTGCCAGCAGACCGGACAGGGGGCGTCCACACCGAGAGCTGTTTTTT | CASRPDRGRPHRELFF
TRBJ2-3 | NA | TRBV20-1 | NA | TGCAGTGTAAAGTCTCAAAAGGGGGACTGGCAAGCAGATACGCAGTATTTT | CSVKSQKGDWQADTQYF
TRBJ2-1 | few | TRBV12-3/TRBV12-4 | TRBD2 | TGTGCCAGCAGCCGCCCGACTAGCGGGAGTCTTTGGGAGCAGTTCTTC | CASSRPTSGSLWEQFF
TRBJ1-1 | NA | TRBV6-1 | NA | TGTGCCAGCAGCCCCCCAGGAACCCCTGAAGCTTTCTTT | CASSPPGTPEAFF
TRBJ2-4 | NA | TRBV7-9 | NA | TGTGCCAGCAGCTTAGTGAATACGGGTTTGAACATTCAGTACTTC | CASSLVNTGLNIQYF
TRBJ2-1 | NA | TRBV13 | TRBD2 | TGTACCAGCAGCTTAGGCCTTTCTAGCGGGGGAGGCAGTGAGCAGTTCTTC | CTSSLGLSSGGGSEQFF
TRBJ2-4 | NA | TRBV5-5 | TRBD1 | TGTGCCAGCAGCTTCTCCGGGACAGGGGAAAACATTCAGTACTTC | CASSFSGTGENIQYF
TRBJ2-7 | many | TRBV10-2 | NA | TGCGCCAGCAGTGATGTAAGCGCCACGGCCCCCTCTGGGGAGCAGTACTTC | CASSDVSATAPSGEQYF
TRBJ2-7 | NA | TRBV20-1 | TRBD2 | TGCAGTGCTAGAAGGGGCGGAAGCGGGAGGAGCTACGAGCAGTACTTC | CSARRGGSGRSYEQYF
TRBJ2-7 | NA | TRBV12-3/TRBV12-4 | NA | TGTGCCAGCAGTCCCAAGGGTAGTAACTCCTACTACGCCTACGAGCAGTACTTC | CASSPKGSNSYYAYEQYF
TRBJ1-1 | NA | TRBV5-1 | TRBD1 | TGCGCCAGCAGGCGGACAGGGATAGGCACTGAAGCTTTCTTT | CASRRTGIGTEAFF
TRBJ2-2 | NA | TRBV7-4 | TRBD2 | TGTGCCAGCAGCTCCCCCCCAGCGGGAGTCAACACCGGGGAGCTGTTTTTT | CASSSPPAGVNTGELFF
TRBJ2-7 | NA | TRBV10-3 | NA | TGTGCCATCAAGGAGACAGGCAGCTCCTACGAGCAGTACTTC | CAIKETGSSYEQYF